These 30 T cell receptor beta chains share one sample of origin, sequenced in a study of blood T cell repertoires in COVID-19. Data came from immunoSEQ multiplex PCR; TCRdb stores just in-frame clones and leaves some out. The sample consists of approximately 91,000 clones, about four fifths of them appearing once. The sequenced sample consisted of peripheral blood. Every receptor here comes from a man between 65 and 79 years old with acute or convalescent COVID-19.

This chain's CDR3 is CASSLATGDEQYF. As DNA, the CDR3 is TGTGCCAGCAGCTTAGCGACAGGGGACGAGCAGTACTTC. V usage is TRBV7-6 and J usage is TRBJ2-7; TRBD1 matches 8 bases. Germline-derived CDR1 and CDR2 are SGHVS and FNYEAQ. The CDR3 spans 13 residues. Trimming removed 0 bases from V and 5 bases from J; junction bases left unmatched: 0.

Here the CDR3 DNA reads TGTGCCAGCAGCCTGAAGATCCGGGGGGACGGTTACGAGCAGTACTTC. Protein product: CASSLKIRGDGYEQYF. This rearrangement joins TRBV3-1 (or the pseudogene TRBV3-2) to TRBJ2-7; 7 nucleotides match TRBD2. This CDR3 is built from 16 residues. In germline, CDR1 is LGHDT, CDR2 YNNKEL (reference sequence). The trim removed 4 bases at V and 4 bases at J, leaving 13 bases unmatched.

Concerning this clone: A junction boundary mismatches the germline segment, possibly from a read error. J is TRBJ2-7 and V is TRBV20-1, with 12 nucleotides matching TRBD2. Per the germline V gene, CDR1 is DFQATT and CDR2 is SNEGSKA (reference sequence). The CDR3 spans 11 residues. The DNA of the CDR3 is TGCAGTGCTCTTGCCCCCGGACTAGCGGGATGG. Its translation is CSALAPGLAGW.

The rearrangement joins TRBV6-5 to TRBJ2-4, with D perhaps matching TRBD2 (7 bases). This CDR3 has 16 amino acids. V was cut by 4 bases and J by 8 bases, with 21 bases left in between. From germline, CDR1 is MNHEY and CDR2 SVGAGI. DNA of the CDR3: TGTGCCAGCAGTTTTCCCGGGGGGCGGTTGGTGGACATTCAGTACTTC. Translated: CASSFPGGRLVDIQYF.

CDR3 sequence: CASSLRLAGEQYF. The CDR3 DNA is TGTGCCAGCAGCCTGAGACTAGCAGGGGAGCAGTACTTC. The rearrangement links TRBV3-1 (or the pseudogene TRBV3-2) to TRBJ2-7; 7 nucleotides line up with TRBD2. J was trimmed by 7 bases and V by 4 bases; bases with no gene match: 7. From germline, CDR1 is LGHDT and CDR2 YNNKEL (reference sequence). The CDR3 is made up of 13 amino acids.

The chain recombines TRBV2 with TRBJ2-7, with TRBD2 matching 13 bases. Trimming at V came to 6 bases and at J to 2 bases, leaving 4 bases not matched to a gene. The CDR3 runs to 15 residues. The germline CDR1 and CDR2 sequences are SNHLY and FYNNEI. CDR3 sequence: CASRAGTSGAYEQYF. The CDR3 DNA reads TGTGCCAGCAGGGCCGGGACTAGCGGGGCCTACGAGCAGTACTTC.

V is TRBV6-6 and J is TRBJ1-2, with 7 bases matching TRBD1. The CDR3 runs 13 residues. The V gene's germline CDR1 is MNHNY and CDR2 SVGAGI (reference sequence). J lost 4 bases, V lost 4 bases, and 3 bases had no gene match. The CDR3 bases are TGTGCCAGCAGTTCCAGGGACAGCTATGGCTACACCTTC. It is translated as CASSSRDSYGYTF.

The rearrangement uses TRBV5-1 and TRBJ2-7, with D tentatively TRBD1 (6 bases). This CDR3 spans 14 amino acids. The germline CDR1 and CDR2 sequences are SGHRS and YFSETQ. V gave up 0 bases and J gave up 2 bases, with 9 bases separating them. CDR3 sequence: CASSLGGHTYEQYF. For the CDR3, the DNA is TGCGCCAGCAGCTTGGGGGGACACACCTACGAGCAGTACTTC.

Only a few counts were recorded for this clone. The chain is built from TRBV6-1 and TRBJ2-3; TRBD2 aligns across 8 bases. V lost 2 bases, J lost 2 bases, and 3 bases stayed unmatched. The CDR3 has 15 amino acids. Germline CDR1 MNHNS, CDR2 SASEGT. CDR3 coding DNA: TGTGCCAGCAGTGAAACGGGAGGGATCACAGATACGCAGTATTTT. Translation gives CASSETGGITDTQYF.

This sequence joins TRBV2 and TRBJ2-1; TRBD1 matches at 7 bases. With 1 base clipped from V and 2 bases from J, the junction kept 2 bases outside the gene matches. The CDR3 sequence is 15 residues long. Germline CDR1 SNHLY, CDR2 FYNNEI. This CDR3 reads CASSEGQGAYNEQFF. DNA for the CDR3: TGTGCCAGCAGTGAAGGGCAGGGGGCCTACAATGAGCAGTTCTTC. The full variable domain, completed using reference TRBV2 and TRBJ2-1, is EPEVTQTPSHQVTQMGQEVILRCVPISNHLYFYWYRQILGQKVEFLVSFYNNEISEKSEIFDDQFSVERPDGSNFTLKIRSTKLEDSAMYFCASSEGQGAYNEQFFGPGTRLTVL.

This clone was seen a handful of times. The V and J genes are TRBV4-3 and TRBJ2-3; 9 nucleotides line up with TRBD2. Germline CDR1 reads LGHNA; CDR2 reads YSLEER. V lost 4 bases and J lost 2; bases outside the gene matches: 10. CDR3 length: 17 amino acids. Written as DNA, the CDR3 is TGCGCCAGCAGCCTGGGGACTAGCCCGGGGTCCACAGATACGCAGTATTTT. Encoded protein: CASSLGTSPGSTDTQYF.

The CDR3 here is CASSLWGAGTQYF. CDR3 coding DNA: TGTGCCAGCAGCTTGTGGGGAGCGGGTACGCAGTATTTT. The V gene is TRBV5-4, the J gene TRBJ2-3, with D maybe TRBD2 (6 bases). Trimming removed 1 base at V and 8 bases at J, with 11 bases between. This CDR3 is 13 amino acids long. Germline V lookup: CDR1 SGHNT, CDR2 YYREEE (reference sequence).

This clone has just a few counts. The chain is built from TRBV5-1 and TRBJ2-3; 8 nucleotides align to TRBD2. Losses at the gene ends were 4 bases for V and 2 bases for J; bases not matched to a gene: 9. CDR1 and CDR2 (germline): SGHRS, YFSETQ. CDR3 size: 16 residues. CDR3 in amino acids: CASSPPSGSATDTQYF. For the CDR3, the DNA is TGCGCCAGCAGCCCGCCCAGCGGGAGTGCCACAGATACGCAGTATTTT.

The rearrangement uses TRBV5-5 and TRBJ2-7; D ambiguous. This CDR3 is 12 amino acids long. V dropped 0 bases and J dropped 3 bases, with 4 bases sitting between them. CDR1 is SGHKS and CDR2 is YYEKEE in the germline V gene (reference sequence). The CDR3 spells CASSLVRYEQYF. CDR3 coding DNA: TGTGCCAGCAGCTTGGTTCGCTACGAGCAGTACTTC.

The chain carries TRBV18 and TRBJ2-1, with D perhaps TRBD1 (6 bases). The CDR3 extends over 13 amino acids. Trimming took 5 bases from V and 2 from J, leaving 7 bases between them. Germline-derived CDR1 and CDR2 are KGHSH and LQKENI. CDR3 DNA sequence: TGTGCCAGCTCAACAGGGCCCTACAATGAGCAGTTCTTC. Translated, it gives CASSTGPYNEQFF.

The chain joins TRBV5-5 to TRBJ1-5; 7 bases are a match to TRBD1. Per the germline V gene, CDR1 is SGHKS and CDR2 is YYEKEE (reference sequence). The CDR3 has 14 amino acids. J gave up 7 bases and V 3 bases, and 7 bases lay outside the gene matches. Here the CDR3 reads CASSSDRPEQPQHF. In DNA, the CDR3 is TGTGCCAGCAGCTCGGACAGGCCCGAGCAGCCCCAGCATTTT.

The chain joins TRBV29-1 to TRBJ1-1; 7 positions match TRBD1. This CDR3 is 13 amino acids long. Germline CDR1 reads SQVTM; CDR2 reads ANQGSEA. The V and J ends lost 7 bases and 7 bases, in that order; junction bases with no gene match: 12. The CDR3 loop reads CSGFDRDEGEAFF. In nucleotides, the CDR3 is TGCAGCGGATTTGACAGGGACGAAGGTGAAGCTTTCTTT.

The rearrangement uses TRBV3-1 (or the pseudogene TRBV3-2) and TRBJ2-5; 10 nucleotides agree with TRBD2. Germline loops: CDR1 LGHDT, CDR2 YNNKEL (reference sequence). The J segment lost 5 bases and the V segment lost 4 bases, leaving 10 bases of the junction unmatched. This CDR3 is built from 16 residues. CDR3 sequence: CASSPSLAGVKETQYF. The DNA for the CDR3 is TGTGCCAGCAGCCCCTCTCTAGCGGGAGTCAAGGAGACCCAGTACTTC.

The chain uses TRBV7-2 and TRBJ1-5; a weak D match, TRBD1 (5 bases). The germline V and J ends were trimmed by 5 bases and 6 bases, with 17 bases remaining between them. The CDR3 extends over 15 amino acids. Germline lookup yields CDR1 SGHTA and CDR2 FQGNSA. CDR3 in amino acids: CASSPAAGPGQPQHF. The CDR3 coding sequence is TGTGCCAGCAGCCCCGCTGCGGGGCCGGGTCAGCCCCAGCATTTT.

This clone was picked up a small number of times. V gene TRBV3-1 (or the pseudogene TRBV3-2) combines with J gene TRBJ2-1; 13 bases line up with TRBD2. This CDR3 contains 15 residues. Germline-derived CDR1 and CDR2 are LGHDT and YNNKEL (reference sequence). The trim removed 6 bases at V and 8 bases at J, leaving 7 bases unmatched. The CDR3 reads CASSHGTSGDDEQFF. CDR3 sequence (DNA): TGTGCCAGCAGTCACGGGACTAGCGGGGATGATGAGCAGTTCTTC.

This clone was seen a single time. The chain combines TRBV7-2 with TRBJ2-7; TRBD1 aligns across 9 bases. V trimming: 4 bases; J trimming: 4 bases; junction bases outside the gene matches: 8. This CDR3 is 15 amino acids long. The germline CDR1 and CDR2 sequences are SGHTA and FQGNSA. The CDR3 DNA is TGTGCCAGCAGCTATAGAGGGGACAGGGTGTACGAGCAGTACTTC. This gives the protein CASSYRGDRVYEQYF. Full variable domain (outside the CDR3, taken from reference TRBV7-2 and TRBJ2-7): GAGVSQSPSNKVTEKGKDVELRCDPISGHTALYWYRQSLGQGLEFLIYFQGNSAPDKSGLPSDRFSAERTGGSVSTLTIQRTQQEDSAVYLCASSYRGDRVYEQYFGPGTRLTVT.

This chain uses TRBV6-2 or TRBV6-3 with TRBJ2-3; D not resolved. Germline V CDR1 and CDR2: MNHEY, SVGEGT. This CDR3 has 15 residues. The ends were cut back, 0 bases at V and 2 bases at J, with 9 bases in the middle. CDR3 protein: CASSYSFFLTDTQYF. CDR3 coding DNA: TGTGCCAGCAGTTACTCATTTTTTCTCACAGATACGCAGTATTTT.

The rearrangement uses TRBV11-2 and TRBJ2-2; TRBD1 agrees at 8 bases. Per germline, CDR1 SGHAT and CDR2 FQNNGV. The CDR3 has 15 amino acids. V dropped 1 base and J dropped 4; count of bases not matched to a gene: 2. The CDR3 nucleotides read TGTGCCAGCAGCTTAGCACAGGGGGGCACCGGGGAGCTGTTTTTT. Translating it yields CASSLAQGGTGELFF.

V usage is TRBV4-1 and J usage is TRBJ2-4; a possible D gene is TRBD2 (5 bases). This CDR3 spans 17 amino acids. CDR1 and CDR2 (germline): MGHRA, YSYEKL. Trimming left V 2 bases short and J 0 bases short, with 14 bases between. The CDR3 bases are TGCGCCAGCAGCCAACTCCCGAGAGGGCTAGCCAAAAACATTCAGTACTTC. Translating it yields CASSQLPRGLAKNIQYF.

V usage is TRBV5-1 and J usage is TRBJ1-2; 7 nucleotides line up with TRBD1. V trimming: 4 bases; J trimming: 3 bases; junction bases outside the gene matches: 6. CDR3 length: 14 amino acids. Germline V CDR1 and CDR2: SGHRS, YFSETQ. The chain's CDR3 is CASSPGGTDYGYTF. In nucleotides, the CDR3 is TGCGCCAGCAGCCCAGGGGGAACAGACTATGGCTACACCTTC.

The V gene is TRBV6-5, the J gene TRBJ1-5, with 8 bases aligning to TRBD1. The V segment lost 6 bases and the J segment 3 bases; nucleotides outside the gene matches: 4. Germline CDR1 is MNHEY and CDR2 is SVGAGI. CDR3 length: 14 residues. CDR3 sequence (DNA): TGTGCCAGCAGCCAGGACAGGGCCAATCAGCCCCAGCATTTT. Its translation: CASSQDRANQPQHF.

The chain combines TRBV7-8 with TRBJ1-5; D gene unclear. V was trimmed by 2 bases and J by 7 bases, leaving 6 bases between them. CDR3 size: 12 residues. Germline V gene lookup returns CDR1 SGHVS and CDR2 FQNEAQ. The CDR3 coding sequence is TGTGCCAGCAGCTTACCTCTCCAGCCCCAGCATTTT. This encodes CASSLPLQPQHF. Based on the CDR3 plus reference TRBV7-8 and TRBJ1-5, the full variable domain is GAGVSQSPRYKVAKRGQDVALRCDPISGHVSLFWYQQALGQGPEFLTYFQNEAQLDKSGLPSDRFFAERPEGSVSTLKIQRTQQEDSAVYLCASSLPLQPQHFGDGTRLSIL.

The chain employs TRBV5-5 and TRBJ1-2, with D perhaps TRBD1 (6 bases). CDR1 and CDR2 from the germline V gene are SGHKS and YYEKEE (reference sequence). The CDR3 is made up of 15 amino acids. Between the trimmed V and J ends, which lost 2 bases and 0 bases, there was a span of 11 bases. CDR3: CASSLTGSSNYGYTF. For the CDR3, the DNA is TGTGCCAGCAGCTTAACAGGGAGTTCTAACTATGGCTACACCTTC.

DNA of the CDR3: TGTGCCAGCAGCGTAGTGGTAGCGGGGGCGGAAGATACGCAGTATTTT. It yields the protein CASSVVVAGAEDTQYF. The chain couples TRBV9 to TRBJ2-3; 9 bases line up with TRBD2. Trimming removed 0 bases from V and 5 bases from J; junction bases left unmatched: 7. The germline V gene encodes CDR1 SGDLS and CDR2 YYNGEE. The CDR3 consists of 16 residues.

The genes are TRBV27 and TRBJ2-7; 11 bases map to TRBD2. With 4 bases clipped from V and 3 bases from J, the junction kept 5 bases outside the gene matches. CDR3 length: 15 residues. Germline-derived CDR1 and CDR2 are MNHEY and SMNVEV (reference sequence). The CDR3 loop reads CASSSLTSGNYEQYF. The CDR3 DNA is TGTGCCAGCAGTTCCCTGACTAGCGGGAACTACGAGCAGTACTTC.